A selection of T cell receptor beta chains follows, all from one sample in a study of CD8 T cells in ankylosing spondylitis. A single record per CDR3 protein comes from TCRdb applying MiXCR to the 5' RACE reads. In the table there are some 250,000 distinct CDR3 sequences, 7.5% to 9% of which are singletons. The sample consisted of blood, either unsorted or a sorted T cell fraction (not recorded which). The receptors come from a male donor with ankylosing spondylitis or in good health (not recorded which). The CDR3 runs from the conserved cysteine through the conserved F or W. The order of the fields is clone size, V gene, J gene, D gene, CDR3 DNA, CDR3 protein. D genes are given only for firm matches. Expanded clones get a size class; other rows say once, few or many, or leave the size out.

many	TRBV20-1	TRBJ2-6	TRBD2	TGCAGTGCTAGACTGCTAGCGGGAGCTGGGGCCAACGTCCTGACTTTC	CSARLLAGAGANVLTF
few	TRBV18	TRBJ1-1	TRBD1	TGTGCCAGCTCACCGGCAAGGACAGGGGGAAAGAACACTGAAGCTTTCTTT	CASSPARTGGKNTEAFF
many	TRBV7-2	TRBJ2-1	TRBD1	TGTGCCAGCAGCCCAACAGGGACAGGGAGTGGTGAGCAGTTCTTC	CASSPTGTGSGEQFF
many	TRBV5-1	TRBJ2-3	.	TGCGCCAGCAGCTCCGGTCGCATCGTCGGCACAGATACGCAGTATTTT	CASSSGRIVGTDTQYF
many	TRBV6-2/TRBV6-3	TRBJ2-5	.	TGTGCCAGCAGTTACGTGGAGACCCAGTACTTC	CASSYVETQYF
many	TRBV20-1	TRBJ2-3	TRBD2	TGCAGTGCTCGACTAGCGGGAGCAGATACGCAGTATTTT	CSARLAGADTQYF
many	TRBV14	TRBJ2-5	.	TGTGCCAGCAGCCAACCCCTAGAGACCCAGTACTTC	CASSQPLETQYF
many	TRBV7-9	TRBJ2-1	.	TGTGCCAGCAGCCCGGGACTTGAGCAGTTCTTC	CASSPGLEQFF
.	TRBV15	TRBJ1-5	.	TGTGCCACCAGCAGAGGAGGTGAGGGGCCCCTGGTGCCCCAGCATTTT	CATSRGGEGPLVPQHF
few	TRBV7-9	TRBJ1-2	.	TGTGCCAGCAGCTTAGATGTCGGGGGCGCGTTTTACGGCTACACCTTC	CASSLDVGGAFYGYTF